The 30 T cell receptor beta chains reported below all come from one sample, sequenced in a study of blood T cell repertoires in COVID-19 (dated by TCRdb to the early 2020s). Libraries came from the immunoSEQ multiplex PCR assay. TCRdb carries this immuneACCESS record with in-frame sequences only. Its versions omit some clonotypes, under half of them owing to an unresolved V gene in the studies checked, with the rest unexplained. This sample has approximately 170,000 clones in its table, and around 80% of those were observed once. Over 15% of the sample goes to the ten largest clones. Input material: PBMCs or T cells enriched from blood (not recorded which). These receptors were obtained from a woman between 70 and 85 years old in a cohort exposed to, infected with or recovered from COVID-19 (not recorded which).

V and J are TRBV28 and TRBJ1-6; 11 bases agree with TRBD1. Germline CDR1 and CDR2: MDHEN and SYDVKM. The CDR3 consists of 17 residues. Unmatched junction bases numbered 12, after V lost 7 bases and J lost 7 bases. The CDR3 region has the DNA TGTGCCAGCACCTACTCGACCGGGACAGGGGGGAATTCACCCCTCCACTTT. Amino acids: CASTYSTGTGGNSPLHF.

This clone was counted a few times. This chain links TRBV4-3 with TRBJ1-5; the D gene is possibly TRBD1 (5 bases). Germline CDR1 is LGHNA and CDR2 is YSLEER. The CDR3 consists of 16 residues. V gave up 0 bases and J gave up 7 bases, with 16 bases separating them. The CDR3 spells CASSQDGGDGRQPQHF. CDR3 coding DNA: TGCGCCAGCAGCCAAGATGGGGGGGACGGAAGACAGCCCCAGCATTTT.

The J gene is TRBJ2-1, the V gene TRBV10-1; 7 bases agree with TRBD1. This CDR3 region has 16 residues. Per germline, CDR1 WNHNN and CDR2 SYGVQD (reference sequence). The V segment lost 3 bases and the J segment 7 bases; nucleotides outside the gene matches: 12. In nucleotides, the CDR3 is TGCGCCAGCAGTGAATCAGGGGCAGGGGGAGCGAATGAGCAGTTCTTC. Its protein is CASSESGAGGANEQFF.

This chain connects TRBV29-1 to TRBJ2-5; 10 nucleotides align to TRBD1. Per germline, CDR1 SQVTM and CDR2 ANQGSEA. The CDR3 is made up of 16 amino acids. V trimming: 5 bases; J trimming: 0 bases; junction bases outside the gene matches: 9. The CDR3 coding sequence is TGCAGCGTTCAATGGTGGGACAGGGGCCACCAAGAGACCCAGTACTTC. This sequence encodes CSVQWWDRGHQETQYF.

The chain combines TRBV18 with TRBJ1-1; D not certain. Trimming removed 6 bases at V and 1 base at J, with 12 bases between. The germline CDR1 and CDR2 sequences are KGHSH and LQKENI. This CDR3 is 14 amino acids long. The CDR3 nucleotides are TGTGCCAGCTCCTCTGGGCGTTCGAACACTGAAGCTTTCTTT. Its translation is CASSSGRSNTEAFF.

This chain connects TRBV24-1 to TRBJ2-3, with a tentative D call TRBD2 (5 bases). Trimming left V 6 bases short and J 2 bases short, with 17 bases between. CDR1 and CDR2 from the germline V gene are KGHDR and SFDVKD. The CDR3 is made up of 16 amino acids. CDR3 coding DNA: TGTGCCACCAGTAGTCCAAGTGCGGGCCCCACAGATACGCAGTATTTT. This sequence encodes CATSSPSAGPTDTQYF.

The chain couples TRBV2 to TRBJ1-3; TRBD1 matches 8 bases. CDR1 and CDR2 (germline): SNHLY, FYNNEI. The CDR3 length is 18 residues. The CDR3, as DNA: TGTGCTAAAATGGGCACAGGGGGAATGGGAAGCTCTGGAAACACCATATATTTT. As protein: CAKMGTGGMGSSGNTIYF.

The CDR3 DNA reads TGTGCCACCAGCAGAGGGGGACAGGGAGCTTACGAGCAGTACTTC. It translates to CATSRGGQGAYEQYF. The chain joins TRBV15 to TRBJ2-7, with 9 bases fitting TRBD1. The V segment lost 1 base and the J segment 4 bases; nucleotides outside the gene matches: 5. Germline CDR1 and CDR2: LNHNV and YYDKDF (reference sequence). The CDR3 covers 15 residues.

This rearrangement joins TRBV6-5 to TRBJ2-1, with TRBD2 matching 13 bases. This CDR3 contains 14 residues. V shed 7 bases, J shed 6 bases, and the junction held 3 bases outside the gene matches. Germline values: CDR1 MNHEY, CDR2 SVGAGI. CDR3 loop: CASKGLAGLNEQFF. The CDR3 DNA reads as TGTGCCAGCAAGGGACTAGCGGGACTCAATGAGCAGTTCTTC.

The chain carries TRBV13 and TRBJ1-5; no clear D gene. The germline CDR1 and CDR2 sequences are PRHDT and FYEKMQ (reference sequence). V dropped 3 bases and J dropped 7 bases, with 16 bases sitting between them. The CDR3 consists of 15 residues. The CDR3 sequence: CASSFRRVGGQPQHF. For the CDR3, the DNA is TGTGCCAGCAGCTTTAGAAGGGTCGGAGGGCAGCCCCAGCATTTT.

The genes are TRBV15 and TRBJ1-1; D is uncertain. The CDR3 spans 14 residues. Germline CDR1 is LNHNV and CDR2 is YYDKDF (reference sequence). Trimming cost V 1 base and J 3 bases, with 9 bases left between them. The DNA for the CDR3 is TGTGCCACCAGCAGAGTACTAGAATACACTGAAGCTTTCTTT. It specifies CATSRVLEYTEAFF.

The chain links TRBV5-5 to TRBJ2-7; 8 bases match TRBD2. V was clipped by 2 bases and J by 3 bases; unmatched bases: 4. The CDR3 is made up of 14 amino acids. The germline CDR1 and CDR2 sequences are SGHKS and YYEKEE (reference sequence). The CDR3 sequence: CASSLMSGGYEQYF. CDR3 DNA sequence: TGTGCCAGCAGCTTAATGAGCGGGGGCTACGAGCAGTACTTC. Supplemented by reference TRBV5-5 and TRBJ2-7, the full variable domain reads DAGVTQSPTHLIKTRGQQVTLRCSPISGHKSVSWYQQVLGQGPQFIFQYYEKEERGRGNFPDRFSARQFPNYSSELNVNALLLGDSALYLCASSLMSGGYEQYFGPGTRLTVT.

The chain joins TRBV19 to TRBJ1-1; 9 positions agree with TRBD1. This CDR3 is 13 amino acids long. The J segment lost 3 bases and the V segment lost 9 bases, leaving 5 bases of the junction unmatched. Looked up from germline, CDR1 is LNHDA and CDR2 is SQIVND (reference sequence). CDR3 region: CASLRTGDTEAFF. CDR3 in DNA: TGTGCCAGCCTCCGGACAGGGGACACTGAAGCTTTCTTT.

The genes are TRBV24-1 and TRBJ2-1, with 8 bases aligning to TRBD2. V shed 4 bases, J shed 6 bases, and the junction held 7 bases outside the gene matches. Germline V lookup: CDR1 KGHDR, CDR2 SFDVKD. The CDR3 loop spans 15 amino acids. CDR3 region: CATSDPSGRVNEQFF. DNA for the CDR3: TGTGCCACCAGTGACCCCAGCGGGAGAGTCAATGAGCAGTTCTTC.

In this sample, this clone turned up a few times. The CDR3 nucleotides read TGTGCCAGCAGCTTAGCCGGGACAGGGGGTACCAATGAGCAGTTCTTC. This sequence encodes CASSLAGTGGTNEQFF. The chain uses TRBV11-1 and TRBJ2-1; 11 bases align to TRBD1. The CDR3 is 16 amino acids. The V gene's germline CDR1 is SGHAT and CDR2 FQDESV (reference sequence). V trimming: 0 bases; J trimming: 6 bases; junction bases outside the gene matches: 4.

The chain joins TRBV2 to TRBJ2-5; 7 bases are a match to TRBD2. Germline trimming cut 6 bases from V and 6 bases from J; bases unmatched to any gene: 7. Per germline, CDR1 SNHLY and CDR2 FYNNEI. The CDR3 sequence is 13 residues long. This CDR3 reads CASSGREGKTQYF. The CDR3 region has the DNA TGTGCCAGCAGCGGCAGGGAGGGGAAGACCCAGTACTTC.

The chain couples TRBV27 to TRBJ1-6, with 8 bases identical to TRBD1. J lost 8 bases, V lost 8 bases, and 8 bases had no gene match. The CDR3 sequence is 14 residues long. Germline V CDR1 and CDR2: MNHEY, SMNVEV (reference sequence). For the CDR3, the DNA is TGTGCCAGCGGGAAGGACAGGGAGGATTCACCCCTCCACTTT. This encodes CASGKDREDSPLHF.

The chain is built from TRBV7-2 and TRBJ1-5; 7 positions match TRBD1. V was pared by 5 bases and J by 7 bases, with 5 bases of the junction left unmatched. The CDR3 contains 13 residues. From germline, CDR1 is SGHTA and CDR2 FQGNSA. In DNA, the CDR3 is TGTGCCAGCAGCCGGGACAGCCTACAGCCCCAGCATTTT. It specifies CASSRDSLQPQHF.

There are a few counts of this clone. V usage is TRBV29-1 and J usage is TRBJ1-2; perhaps TRBD1 as D (5 bases). Germline CDR1 SQVTM, CDR2 ANQGSEA. Trimming shortened V by 4 bases and J by 1 base, and 10 bases separated the two germline ends. The CDR3 is 13 residues long. This CDR3 reads CSVVGAGNYGYTF. DNA for the CDR3: TGCAGCGTTGTAGGGGCCGGTAACTATGGCTACACCTTC. The complete variable domain, with remaining parts taken from reference TRBV29-1 and TRBJ1-2, reads SAVISQKPSRDICQRGTSLTIQCQVDSQVTMMFWYRQQPGQSLTLIATANQGSEATYESGFVIDKFPISRPNLTFSTLTVSNMSPEDSSIYLCSVVGAGNYGYTFGSGTRLTVV.

V is TRBV5-1 and J is TRBJ1-1; 7 bases map to TRBD1. CDR1 and CDR2 from the germline V gene are SGHRS and YFSETQ. CDR3 length: 14 amino acids. Germline trimming cut 3 bases from V and 0 bases from J; bases unmatched to any gene: 2. The CDR3 is CASSSDRMNTEAFF. For the CDR3, the DNA is TGCGCCAGCAGCTCGGACAGGATGAACACTGAAGCTTTCTTT.

On this clone itself: Sequence at one end of the junction differs from germline and may be a read error. The chain carries TRBV7-7 and TRBJ2-3; D may correspond to TRBD1 or TRBD2 (6 bases each). From germline, CDR1 is SSHAT and CDR2 FNYEAQ (reference sequence). The CDR3 sequence is 14 residues long. CDR3 nucleotide sequence: TGTGCTAGCAGCTTAGGAGGGGGAGTAGATACGCAGTATTTT. As protein: CASSLGGGVDTQYF.

The chain recombines TRBV3-1 (or the pseudogene TRBV3-2) with TRBJ2-2; 7 nucleotides align to TRBD2. The V and J ends lost 1 base and 3 bases, in that order; junction bases with no gene match: 11. This CDR3 spans 18 amino acids. CDR1 is LGHDT and CDR2 is YNNKEL in the germline V gene (reference sequence). CDR3: CASSQAPLGLADTGELFF. In DNA form, the CDR3 reads TGTGCCAGCAGCCAAGCCCCGTTGGGGCTAGCGGACACCGGGGAGCTGTTTTTT.

This clone has a single count. The rearrangement links TRBV28 to TRBJ2-1; 9 bases match TRBD2. Germline-derived CDR1 and CDR2 are MDHEN and SYDVKM. CDR3 length: 14 amino acids. The ends lost 2 bases at V and 6 bases at J; junction bases unmatched: 2. CDR3 sequence (DNA): TGTGCCAGCAGTTTAGGCGGGAGGGCCAATGAGCAGTTCTTC. This translates into CASSLGGRANEQFF.

This clone was picked up one time. The chain recombines TRBV18 with TRBJ2-7; TRBD2 agrees at 10 bases. There are 17 residues in the CDR3. Germline CDR1 KGHSH, CDR2 LQKENI. With 1 base clipped from V and 1 base from J, the junction kept 7 bases outside the gene matches. CDR3 sequence (DNA): TGTGCCAGCTCACCACTAGCCGGGACTAGCGAATCCTACGAGCAGTACTTC. Amino acids: CASSPLAGTSESYEQYF.

The J gene is TRBJ2-1, the V gene TRBV5-8; 11 bases match TRBD1. Germline CDR1 is SGHTS and CDR2 is YDEGEE. The trim removed 3 bases at V and 5 bases at J, leaving 4 bases unmatched. CDR3 length: 15 residues. CDR3 sequence: CASSSDRGPDNEQFF. CDR3 nucleotide sequence: TGTGCCAGCAGCTCGGACAGGGGGCCCGACAATGAGCAGTTCTTC. Full variable domain (remainder filled in from reference TRBV5-8 and TRBJ2-1): EAGVTQSPTHLIKTRGQQATLRCSPISGHTSVYWYQQALGLGLQFLLWYDEGEERNRGNFPPRFSGRQFPNYSSELNVNALELEDSALYLCASSSDRGPDNEQFFGPGTRLTVL.

This clone was seen once. The chain employs TRBV6-5 and TRBJ1-1; TRBD1 aligns across 7 bases. Per the germline V gene, CDR1 is MNHEY and CDR2 is SVGAGI. CDR3 size: 14 residues. J gave up 5 bases and V 2 bases, and 5 bases lay outside the gene matches. CDR3 sequence reads: CASSYRAGGTEAFF. The CDR3 DNA is TGTGCCAGCAGTTACCGGGCAGGGGGGACTGAAGCTTTCTTT.

Details on this clone: Other nucleotide sequences in the sample specify the same CDR3. The chain recombines TRBV7-2 with TRBJ1-5; 7 bases fit TRBD1. Germline CDR1 is SGHTA and CDR2 is FQGNSA. V lost 1 base and J lost 6; bases outside the gene matches: 0. This CDR3 spans 13 amino acids. The CDR3 nucleotides read TGTGCCAGCAGCTTAGACAGGGGTCAGCCCCAGCATTTT. This translates into CASSLDRGQPQHF. The whole variable domain, filled in from reference TRBV7-2 and TRBJ1-5, reads GAGVSQSPSNKVTEKGKDVELRCDPISGHTALYWYRQSLGQGLEFLIYFQGNSAPDKSGLPSDRFSAERTGGSVSTLTIQRTQQEDSAVYLCASSLDRGQPQHFGDGTRLSIL.

On this clone: Since a much larger clone is just one base distant, this may be a read error. Additional DNA sequences in this sample encode the identical CDR3. The V call is TRBV6-2 or TRBV6-3, the J call TRBJ2-7; no reliable D call. The CDR3 has 11 residues. Germline CDR1 reads MNHEY; CDR2 reads SVGEGT. V was cut by 4 bases and J by 6 bases, with 7 bases left in between. The CDR3, as DNA: TGTGCCAGCAGTTTTGGCCCCGAGCAGTACTTC. Encoded protein: CASSFGPEQYF.

The chain recombines TRBV12-2 with TRBJ2-2; the listed D gene, TRBD2, was not tested against the DNA. TRBV12-2 is given as a pseudogene. This CDR3 is built from 14 residues. The CDR3 nucleotides read TGTGCAAGTAGAACTAGCGGGGACACCGGGGAGCTGTTTTTT. Amino acid sequence: CASRTSGDTGELFF.

The rearrangement links TRBV6-5 to TRBJ1-3; D possibly corresponds to TRBD1 (6 bases). CDR3 length: 14 amino acids. With 6 bases removed from V and 2 bases from J, the gap between germline ends came to 11 bases. Germline V CDR1 and CDR2: MNHEY, SVGAGI. CDR3 coding DNA: TGTGCCAGCAGACCAGGGGCCACTGGAAACACCATATATTTT. It encodes CASRPGATGNTIYF.